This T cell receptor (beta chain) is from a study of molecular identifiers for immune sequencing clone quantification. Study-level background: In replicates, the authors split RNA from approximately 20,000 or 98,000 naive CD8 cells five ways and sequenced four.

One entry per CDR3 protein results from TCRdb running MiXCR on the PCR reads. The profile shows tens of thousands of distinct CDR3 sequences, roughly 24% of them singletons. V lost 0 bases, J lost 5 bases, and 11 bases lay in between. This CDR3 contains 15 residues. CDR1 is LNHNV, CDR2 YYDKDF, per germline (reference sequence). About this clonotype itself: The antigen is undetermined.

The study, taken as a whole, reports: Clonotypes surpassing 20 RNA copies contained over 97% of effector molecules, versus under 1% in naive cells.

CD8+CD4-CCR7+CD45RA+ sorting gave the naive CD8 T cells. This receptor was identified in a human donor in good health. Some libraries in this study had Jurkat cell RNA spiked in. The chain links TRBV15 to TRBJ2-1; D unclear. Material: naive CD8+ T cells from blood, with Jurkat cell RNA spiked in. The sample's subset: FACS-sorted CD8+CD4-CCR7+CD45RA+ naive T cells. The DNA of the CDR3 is TGTGCCACCAGCAGAGATCGGATTATGGACAATGAGCAGTTCTTC. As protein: CATSRDRIMDNEQFF.